The rows below give T cell receptor beta chains drawn from one sample of a study of blood T cell repertoires in COVID-19. Data came from immunoSEQ multiplex PCR; TCRdb stores just in-frame clones and leaves some out. The sample lists approximately 260,000 clones, approximately 90% occurring once. The sequenced material came from PBMCs or T cells enriched from blood (not recorded which). The receptors shown here come from a woman in her thirties or forties with acute COVID-19. Each CDR3 is given with its conserved first and last residue. A D gene is named only where the DNA matches it firmly. Clone size, where shown, is once, few, many, or a class for clones that have expanded.

d_gene: TRBD1; abundance: -; v_gene: TRBV11-2; j_gene: TRBJ1-4; CDR3nt: TGTGCCAGCAGCTTCACAGGGGATGAAAAACTGTTTTTT; CDR3aa: CASSFTGDEKLFF
d_gene: -; abundance: -; v_gene: TRBV21-1; j_gene: TRBJ2-7; CDR3nt: TGTGCCAGCAGCAAAGTCTACGGACTAGCGGGATTCGGGCAGTACTTC; CDR3aa: CASSKVYGLAGFGQYF
d_gene: -; abundance: -; v_gene: TRBV10-1; j_gene: TRBJ1-1; CDR3nt: TGCGCCAGCAGTGAGTCGGGGGCAGGCGAAGCTTTCTTT; CDR3aa: CASSESGAGEAFF
d_gene: TRBD2; abundance: -; v_gene: TRBV3-1/TRBV3-2; j_gene: TRBJ2-2; CDR3nt: TGTGCCAGCAGCCAGGGAGCGGGAGGTATTTTCGGGGAGCTGTTTTTT; CDR3aa: CASSQGAGGIFGELFF
d_gene: -; abundance: few; v_gene: TRBV11-3; j_gene: TRBJ2-1; CDR3nt: TGTGCCAGCGTGGCCCAGGGGGAGGAGGGGGAGCAGTTCTTC; CDR3aa: CASVAQGEEGEQFF
d_gene: TRBD1; abundance: -; v_gene: TRBV24-1; j_gene: TRBJ2-5; CDR3nt: TGTGCCACCAGTGAGACAGGGGGCGCGAGTAGGGAGACCCAGTACTTC; CDR3aa: CATSETGGASRETQYF
d_gene: -; abundance: once; v_gene: TRBV27; j_gene: TRBJ1-2; CDR3nt: TGTGCCAGCAGTTTATTTCCGAACTATGGCTACACCTTC; CDR3aa: CASSLFPNYGYTF
d_gene: TRBD2; abundance: -; v_gene: TRBV27; j_gene: TRBJ2-3; CDR3nt: TGTGCCAGCAGTTTTGGCGGGAGTGGGACAGATACGCAGTATTTT; CDR3aa: CASSFGGSGTDTQYF
d_gene: -; abundance: once; v_gene: TRBV5-1; j_gene: TRBJ1-1; CDR3nt: TGCGCCAGCAGCACGGGCCGGACAGCCAACACTGAAGCTTTCTTT; CDR3aa: CASSTGRTANTEAFF
d_gene: TRBD2; abundance: -; v_gene: TRBV19; j_gene: TRBJ2-3; CDR3nt: TGTGCCAGTAGTCCCCCCCCCTACGCGGGAGAAACAGATACGCAGTATTTT; CDR3aa: CASSPPPYAGETDTQYF
d_gene: -; abundance: -; v_gene: TRBV5-1; j_gene: TRBJ1-5; CDR3nt: TGCGCCAGCAGCTTAGGACTCAACAATCAGCCCCAGCATTTT; CDR3aa: CASSLGLNNQPQHF
d_gene: TRBD1; abundance: -; v_gene: TRBV5-5; j_gene: TRBJ2-5; CDR3nt: TGTGCCAGCAGCTTGTGGGACAGGGGGCGACAAGAGACCCAGTACTTC; CDR3aa: CASSLWDRGRQETQYF
d_gene: -; abundance: -; v_gene: TRBV24-1; j_gene: TRBJ1-3; CDR3nt: TGTGCCACCAGTGATAGGGGAACTGGAAACACCATATATTTT; CDR3aa: CATSDRGTGNTIYF
d_gene: TRBD1; abundance: few; v_gene: TRBV7-2; j_gene: TRBJ1-5; CDR3nt: TGTGTCCCTGGGGCGACAGGGTGCAATCAGCCCCAGCATTTT; CDR3aa: CVPGATGCNQPQHF
d_gene: -; abundance: -; v_gene: TRBV7-2; j_gene: TRBJ1-6; CDR3nt: TGTGCCAGCAGCTTGAGGGGACTTCTCAATTCACCCCTCCACTTT; CDR3aa: CASSLRGLLNSPLHF
d_gene: -; abundance: -; v_gene: TRBV5-1; j_gene: TRBJ1-2; CDR3nt: TGCGCCAGTTCCCAGGCCGGGCCAGAGGGAGGCTACACCTTC; CDR3aa: CASSQAGPEGGYTF
d_gene: -; abundance: -; v_gene: TRBV30; j_gene: TRBJ1-2; CDR3nt: TGTGCCTGGAGTGTAATCGGGAACTATGGCTACACCTTC; CDR3aa: CAWSVIGNYGYTF
d_gene: -; abundance: -; v_gene: TRBV7-9; j_gene: TRBJ1-1; CDR3nt: TGTGCCAGCAGCTCGGGACTCATCGGCACTGAAGCTTTCTTT; CDR3aa: CASSSGLIGTEAFF
d_gene: TRBD1; abundance: once; v_gene: TRBV9; j_gene: TRBJ1-3; CDR3nt: TGTGCCAGCAGCGAATCGACAGGGGTCGGAAACACCATATATTTT; CDR3aa: CASSESTGVGNTIYF
d_gene: TRBD1; abundance: -; v_gene: TRBV19; j_gene: TRBJ1-5; CDR3nt: TGTGCCAGTAGCCGTGACAGGGGCGGAGGTCAGCCCCAGCATTTT; CDR3aa: CASSRDRGGGQPQHF
d_gene: -; abundance: -; v_gene: TRBV12-5; j_gene: TRBJ1-1; CDR3nt: TGTGCTAGTGGTTTGGTCACAGGGCCTTACACTGAAGCTTTCTTT; CDR3aa: CASGLVTGPYTEAFF
d_gene: TRBD2; abundance: few; v_gene: TRBV4-3; j_gene: TRBJ2-2; CDR3nt: TGCGCCAGCAGCCAAGAGCCAAGCGGGAGGCGGACCGGGGAGCTGTTTTTT; CDR3aa: CASSQEPSGRRTGELFF
d_gene: TRBD1; abundance: once; v_gene: TRBV5-5; j_gene: TRBJ1-4; CDR3nt: TGTGCCAGCAGCTCGGGACAGTATAATGAAAAACTGTTTTTT; CDR3aa: CASSSGQYNEKLFF
d_gene: -; abundance: once; v_gene: TRBV24-1; j_gene: TRBJ1-5; CDR3nt: TGTGCCACCAGTGATTCGGGTTTCGGGCAGCCCCAGCATTTT; CDR3aa: CATSDSGFGQPQHF
d_gene: -; abundance: -; v_gene: TRBV6-2/TRBV6-3; j_gene: TRBJ2-7; CDR3nt: TGTGCCAGCAGTTTGGGCATCGGCTACGAGCAGTACTTC; CDR3aa: CASSLGIGYEQYF
d_gene: -; abundance: -; v_gene: TRBV2; j_gene: TRBJ1-4; CDR3nt: TGTGCCAGCAGTGGACAAACGAATGAAAAACTGTTTTTT; CDR3aa: CASSGQTNEKLFF
d_gene: -; abundance: once; v_gene: TRBV11-2; j_gene: TRBJ1-1; CDR3nt: TGTGCCAGCAGCTTCGGGGGAATGAACACTGAAGCTTTCTTT; CDR3aa: CASSFGGMNTEAFF